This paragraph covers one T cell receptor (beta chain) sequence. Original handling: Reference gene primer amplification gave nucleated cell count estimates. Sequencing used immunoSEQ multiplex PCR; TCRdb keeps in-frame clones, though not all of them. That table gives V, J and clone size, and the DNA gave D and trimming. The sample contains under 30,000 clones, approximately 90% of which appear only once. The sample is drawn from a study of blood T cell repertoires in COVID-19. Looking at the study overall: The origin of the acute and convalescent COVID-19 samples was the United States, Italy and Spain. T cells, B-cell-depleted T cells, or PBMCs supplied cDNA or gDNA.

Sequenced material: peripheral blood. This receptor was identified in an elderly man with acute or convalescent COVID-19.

The CDR3 sequence is CASSFPITHNEQFF. As DNA, the CDR3 is TGTGCCAGCAGCTTTCCCATCACACACAATGAGCAGTTCTTC. The rearrangement joins TRBV5-8 to TRBJ2-1; D remains ambiguous. The CDR3 covers 14 residues. V dropped 2 bases and J dropped 5 bases, with 11 bases sitting between them. Germline CDR1 reads SGHTS; CDR2 reads YDEGEE.